The 5 T cell receptor beta chains given below trace back to one sample, sequenced in a study of T cell changes during pregnancy in multiple sclerosis. The assay was immunoSEQ multiplex PCR, and TCRdb's table has in-frame clones only and misses some. This table holds tens of thousands of clones, about 92% found once. The sample here was CD4+ T cells from peripheral blood mononuclear cells, taken in the third trimester of pregnancy. The origin of the receptors is a female donor with multiple sclerosis, enrolled in a pregnancy study.

The DNA of the CDR3 is TGCAGCGTTGAATCCGCAGGGGACGGCTATGGCTACACCTTC. Residues: CSVESAGDGYGYTF. The gene calls are TRBV29-1 and TRBJ1-2; possibly TRBD1 for D (6 bases). This CDR3 region has 14 residues. The V gene lost 2 bases and the J gene lost 4 bases, with 14 bases spanning the gap. CDR1 SQVTM and CDR2 ANQGSEA come from the germline V gene.

CDR3 DNA sequence: TGTGCCAGCAGTGATCAACTGTGGGACAAGAGTCAGCCCCAGCATTTT. Translating gives CASSDQLWDKSQPQHF. V usage is TRBV6-1 and J usage is TRBJ1-5, with D tentatively TRBD1 (6 bases). V lost 3 bases and J lost 6, with 18 bases in between. Germline V gives CDR1 MNHNS, CDR2 SASEGT. The CDR3 length is 16 residues.

The V gene is TRBV29-1, the J gene TRBJ2-7, with D possibly TRBD1 on 5 matching bases. Germline lookup yields CDR1 SQVTM and CDR2 ANQGSEA. The CDR3 contains 11 residues. The germline V and J ends were trimmed by 5 bases and 2 bases, with 7 bases remaining between them. The DNA of the CDR3 is TGCAGCGTTAGACAGACCTACGAGCAGTACTTC. Its translation is CSVRQTYEQYF.

The chain recombines TRBV2 with TRBJ1-3; 7 nucleotides line up with TRBD1. The trim removed 8 bases at V and 8 bases at J, leaving 9 bases unmatched. Germline CDR1 SNHLY, CDR2 FYNNEI. This CDR3 has 13 amino acids. The DNA of the CDR3 is TGTGCCAGCCGGGACAGAGTGGCCGACACCATATATTTT. Translation: CASRDRVADTIYF.

The CDR3 bases are TGTGCCAGTAGTATCCTGGACAGGGACGAGCAGTACTTC. Encoded protein: CASSILDRDEQYF. This rearrangement joins TRBV19 to TRBJ2-7; TRBD1 matches 8 bases. Germline-derived CDR1 and CDR2 are LNHDA and SQIVND (reference sequence). There are 13 residues in the CDR3. V gave up 3 bases and J gave up 5 bases; unmatched junction bases: 3.